What follows are 2 T cell receptor beta chains derived from one specimen sequenced in a study of cytomegalovirus exposure and HLA in healthy donors. PCR amplification relied on 60 Vbeta primers (plus 13 Jbeta primers). The protocol was immunoSEQ multiplex PCR, while the TCRdb copy is restricted to in-frame clones and leaves out a portion. The data hold more than 100,000 clones, with about 83% observed a single time. Input material: PBMCs. The receptors come from a woman under 40 in good health and CMV-seronegative.

The J gene is TRBJ2-7, the V gene TRBV4-3, with D possibly being TRBD2 (5 bases). V was cut by 6 bases and J by 6 bases, with 18 bases left in between. There are 14 residues in the CDR3. Germline lookup yields CDR1 LGHNA and CDR2 YSLEER. CDR3 nucleotides: TGCGCCAGCAGGGATAGCGTTGAGACTGGCGAGCAGTACTTC. Its protein product is CASRDSVETGEQYF.

The rearrangement uses TRBV28 and TRBJ1-1; D gene ambiguous. The CDR3 is 13 residues long. The germline gives CDR1 MDHEN, CDR2 SYDVKM. V was pared by 8 bases and J by 5 bases, with 15 bases between. CDR3 loop: CASGQVEMTEAFF. The CDR3 region has the DNA TGTGCCAGCGGGCAGGTCGAGATGACTGAAGCTTTCTTT.